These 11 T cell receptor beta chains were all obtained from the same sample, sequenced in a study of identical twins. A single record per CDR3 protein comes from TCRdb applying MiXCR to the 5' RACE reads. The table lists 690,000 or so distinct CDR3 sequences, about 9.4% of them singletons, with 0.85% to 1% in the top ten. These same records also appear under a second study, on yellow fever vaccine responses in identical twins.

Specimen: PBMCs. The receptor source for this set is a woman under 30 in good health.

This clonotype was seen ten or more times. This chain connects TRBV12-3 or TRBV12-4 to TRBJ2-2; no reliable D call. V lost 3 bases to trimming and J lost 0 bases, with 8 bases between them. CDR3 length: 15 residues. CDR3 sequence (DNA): TGTGCCAGCAGTTTTAGAGTCGCGAACACCGGGGAGCTGTTTTTT. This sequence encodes CASSFRVANTGELFF.

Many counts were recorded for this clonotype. CDR3 loop: CASSPTSGVTDTQYF. The CDR3 region has the DNA TGTGCCAGCAGCCCTACTAGCGGGGTCACAGATACGCAGTATTTT. The rearrangement joins TRBV7-9 to TRBJ2-3; 10 bases are shared with TRBD2. CDR3 length: 15 amino acids. Germline CDR1 reads SEHNR; CDR2 reads FQNEAQ (reference sequence). The V gene end was trimmed by 5 bases and the J gene end by 2 bases; junction bases not matched to a gene: 4.

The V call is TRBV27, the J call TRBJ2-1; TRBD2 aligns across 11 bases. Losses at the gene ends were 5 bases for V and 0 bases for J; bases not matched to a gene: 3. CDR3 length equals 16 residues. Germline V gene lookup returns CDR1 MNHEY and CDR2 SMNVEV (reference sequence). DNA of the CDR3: TGTGCCAGCAGTGTACTAGCGGGGGACTCCTACAATGAGCAGTTCTTC. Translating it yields CASSVLAGDSYNEQFF.

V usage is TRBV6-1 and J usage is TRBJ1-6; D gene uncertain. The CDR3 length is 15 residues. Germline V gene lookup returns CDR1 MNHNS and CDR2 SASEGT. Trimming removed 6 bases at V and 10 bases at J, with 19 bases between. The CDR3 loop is CASRDTASGNSPLHF. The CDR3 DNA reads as TGTGCCAGCAGGGATACAGCATCGGGAAACTCACCCCTCCACTTT.

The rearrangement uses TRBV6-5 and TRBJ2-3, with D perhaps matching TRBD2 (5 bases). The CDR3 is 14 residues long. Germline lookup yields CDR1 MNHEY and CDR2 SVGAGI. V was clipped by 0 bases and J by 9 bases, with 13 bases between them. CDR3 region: CASSYSAPRGTQYF. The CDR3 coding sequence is TGTGCCAGCAGTTACTCTGCTCCCCGAGGGACGCAGTATTTT.

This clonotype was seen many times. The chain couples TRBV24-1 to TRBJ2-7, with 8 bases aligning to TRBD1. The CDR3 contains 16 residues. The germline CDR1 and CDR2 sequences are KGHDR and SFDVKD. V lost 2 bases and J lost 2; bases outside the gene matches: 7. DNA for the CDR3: TGTGCCACCAGTGATTCCGGGACAGGATCCCCCTACGAGCAGTACTTC. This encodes CATSDSGTGSPYEQYF.

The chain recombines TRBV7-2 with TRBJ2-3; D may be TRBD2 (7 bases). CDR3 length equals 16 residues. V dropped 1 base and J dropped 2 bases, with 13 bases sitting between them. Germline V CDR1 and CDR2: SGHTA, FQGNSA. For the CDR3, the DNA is TGTGCCAGCAGCTTAGGGGGGCGGGGGAACACAGATACGCAGTATTTT. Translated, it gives CASSLGGRGNTDTQYF.

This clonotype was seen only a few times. The CDR3 sequence is CASSEPGSHYNEQFF. CDR3 DNA: TGCGCCAGCAGTGAGCCGGGGAGCCACTACAATGAGCAGTTCTTC. The V gene is TRBV10-2, the J gene TRBJ2-1, with D possibly TRBD2 on 5 matching bases. The germline V and J ends were trimmed by 2 bases and 3 bases, with 11 bases remaining between them. The germline gives CDR1 WSHSY, CDR2 SAAADI. CDR3 length equals 15 residues.

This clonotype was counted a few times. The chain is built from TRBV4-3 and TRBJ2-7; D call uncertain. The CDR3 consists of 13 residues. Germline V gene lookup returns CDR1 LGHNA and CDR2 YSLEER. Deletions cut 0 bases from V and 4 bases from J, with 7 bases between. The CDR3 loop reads CASSQDMGYEQYF. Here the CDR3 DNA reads TGCGCCAGCAGCCAAGACATGGGGTACGAGCAGTACTTC.

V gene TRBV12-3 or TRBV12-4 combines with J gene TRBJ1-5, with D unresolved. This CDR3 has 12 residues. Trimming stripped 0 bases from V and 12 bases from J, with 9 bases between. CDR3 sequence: CASSLALGHQHF. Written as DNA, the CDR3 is TGTGCCAGCAGTTTAGCGCTGGGTCACCAGCATTTT.

The CDR3 nucleotides are TGTGCCAGCAGTTATCGGACAGGGGGCGGTGAAAAACTGTTTTTT. Encoded protein: CASSYRTGGGEKLFF. The chain couples TRBV12-3 or TRBV12-4 to TRBJ1-4; 11 bases align to TRBD1. Trimming at V came to 4 bases and at J to 7 bases, leaving 5 bases not matched to a gene. The CDR3 has 15 residues.